The rows below give T cell receptor beta chains drawn from one sample of a study of T cell changes during pregnancy in multiple sclerosis. Profiled with immunoSEQ multiplex PCR; TCRdb holds only in-frame clones, not every one. Of approximately 90,000 clones in the sample, around 92% were seen once. The sample consisted of peripheral blood, taken after pregnancy. Every receptor here comes from a female donor with multiple sclerosis, enrolled in a pregnancy study. Both conserved end residues are part of each CDR3. The D gene is left open where the match is weak. The size of a clone is reported for some rows only, either as once, few or many, or as a class for expanded clones.

size | J | D | V | DNA | CDR3
NA | TRBJ2-7 | TRBD1 | TRBV23-1 | TGCGCCAGCAGTCAATTGGTTAGGGGGCTGGGGTTGAACGAGCAGTACTTC | CASSQLVRGLGLNEQYF
NA | TRBJ2-3 | TRBD2 | TRBV30 | TGTGCCTGGAGTGTAGGACTAGCGGGAGGATCAGATACGCAGTATTTT | CAWSVGLAGGSDTQYF
NA | TRBJ2-7 | TRBD2 | TRBV7-6 | TGTGCCAGCAGCTTAGCATCTCGGACTAGGTCCCACGAGCAGTACTTC | CASSLASRTRSHEQYF
NA | TRBJ2-1 | NA | TRBV11-1 | TGTGCCAGCAGCTCCAGCGCTGGGTCCCACAATGAGCAGTTCTTC | CASSSSAGSHNEQFF
NA | TRBJ1-1 | NA | TRBV4-1 | TGCGCCAGCAGCCAAGGGACAGAGGCTTTCTTT | CASSQGTEAFF
few | TRBJ2-1 | TRBD1 | TRBV7-9 | TGTGCCAGCACCCGAGGGGGACAGGGGAAAAATGAGCAGTTCTTC | CASTRGGQGKNEQFF
NA | TRBJ2-7 | TRBD2 | TRBV13 | TGTGCCAGCAGCCCTGATACGCTAGCGGACAAAGCCTACGAGCAGTACTTC | CASSPDTLADKAYEQYF
NA | TRBJ2-1 | TRBD1 | TRBV7-9 | TGTGCCAGCAGCTTCCAGGGGGCCAATGAGCAGTTCTTC | CASSFQGANEQFF
NA | TRBJ1-4 | NA | TRBV7-2 | TGTGCCAGCAGCTTAGCTGGGGGCCAGGAGGAAAAACTGTTTTTT | CASSLAGGQEEKLFF
once | TRBJ2-5 | NA | TRBV4-2 | TGTGCCAGCAGCCAAGATTGGCCCCAAGAGACCCAGTACTTC | CASSQDWPQETQYF
NA | TRBJ2-7 | TRBD1 | TRBV6-1 | TGTGCCAGCGGTGACAGGGTCTCTTCTCTCTCCTACGAGCAGTACTTC | CASGDRVSSLSYEQYF
NA | TRBJ2-7 | NA | TRBV6-5 | TGTGCCAGCAGTTACTCGATAGGTGGGGCATCCTACGAGCAGTACTTC | CASSYSIGGASYEQYF
NA | TRBJ1-4 | NA | TRBV19 | TGTGCCAGTAGTAGTATCTCCGCAACTAATGAAAAACTGTTTTTT | CASSSISATNEKLFF
NA | TRBJ1-1 | NA | TRBV19 | TGTGCCAGTAGTCGAGCGTTGAACACTGAAGCTTTCTTT | CASSRALNTEAFF